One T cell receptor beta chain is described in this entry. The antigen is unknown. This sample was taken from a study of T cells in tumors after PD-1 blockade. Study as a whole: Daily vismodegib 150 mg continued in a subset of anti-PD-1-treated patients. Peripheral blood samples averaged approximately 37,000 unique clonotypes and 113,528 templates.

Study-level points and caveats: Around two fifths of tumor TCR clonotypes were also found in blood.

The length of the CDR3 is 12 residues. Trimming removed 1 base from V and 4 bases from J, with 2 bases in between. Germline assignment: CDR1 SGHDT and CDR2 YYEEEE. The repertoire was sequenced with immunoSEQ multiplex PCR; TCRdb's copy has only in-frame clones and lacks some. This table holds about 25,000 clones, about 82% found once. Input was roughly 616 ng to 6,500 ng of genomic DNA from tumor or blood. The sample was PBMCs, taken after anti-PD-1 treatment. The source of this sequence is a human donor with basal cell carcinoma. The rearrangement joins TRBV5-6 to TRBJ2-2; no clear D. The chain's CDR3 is CASSLFTGELFF. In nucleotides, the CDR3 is TGTGCCAGCAGCTTGTTCACCGGGGAGCTGTTTTTT.